These T cell receptor beta chains were read from a single sample in a study of blood T cell repertoires in COVID-19. Using immunoSEQ multiplex PCR, the repertoire was profiled, and TCRdb retains in-frame clones only, with some absent. This sample has approximately 300,000 clones; around nine tenths occur once, and the top ten carry approximately 6%. The sequenced material came from PBMCs or T cells enriched from blood (not recorded which). Source of these receptors: a woman under 40 who had recovered from COVID-19. CDR3s include the opening cysteine and the closing phenylalanine or tryptophan. D genes are given only for firm matches. A row's size may be missing; if present it is once, few, many or a size class.

CDR3 length	V gene	J gene	D gene	clone size	CDR3 DNA	CDR3 protein
15	TRBV4-1	TRBJ1-1	NA	NA	TGCGCCAGCAGCCAAGAGCGGGGGCGGTTGACTGAAGCTTTCTTT	CASSQERGRLTEAFF
14	TRBV6-6	TRBJ1-1	NA	NA	TGTGCCAGCAGTTACCGAACGGTGAACACTGAAGCTTTCTTT	CASSYRTVNTEAFF
15	TRBV5-1	TRBJ1-4	NA	NA	TGCGCCAGCAGCCTATCCGGGACAACTAATGAAAAACTGTTTTTT	CASSLSGTTNEKLFF
14	TRBV10-3	TRBJ1-3	NA	NA	TGTGCCATCAGTGAGGGGGCTTATGGAAACACCATATATTTT	CAISEGAYGNTIYF
15	TRBV4-1	TRBJ1-2	TRBD1	NA	TGCGCCAGCAGCGCTAGGGACAGGGGGCCTGGTGGCTACACCTTC	CASSARDRGPGGYTF
16	TRBV3-1/TRBV3-2	TRBJ2-2	TRBD2	NA	TGTGCCAGCAGCCAAGGACTAGCGGTGAACACCGGGGAGCTGTTTTTT	CASSQGLAVNTGELFF
17	TRBV9	TRBJ2-5	TRBD2	NA	TGTGCCAGCAGCACATCCCTTGGACTAGGATACCAAGAGACCCAGTACTTC	CASSTSLGLGYQETQYF
15	TRBV13	TRBJ2-7	TRBD1	once	TGTGCCAGCAGCTCCCGGGACAGGATCTCCTACGAGCAGTACTTC	CASSSRDRISYEQYF
18	TRBV27	TRBJ1-6	NA	NA	TGTGCCAGCACCTTCCGGGGTTGGGGATTCGGCTATAATTCACCCCTCCACTTT	CASTFRGWGFGYNSPLHF
13	TRBV16	TRBJ1-2	NA	NA	TGTGCCAGCAGTCACGACTCCTCGGTTGGCTACACCTTC	CASSHDSSVGYTF
15	TRBV29-1	TRBJ2-7	TRBD2	NA	TGCAGCGTTGAAGGAAGCCGCGGGAGATCCTACGAGCAGTACTTC	CSVEGSRGRSYEQYF
15	TRBV19	TRBJ1-2	NA	NA	TGTGCCAGTAGGCCTTCCGGGACGGGGGTCTATGGCTACACCTTC	CASRPSGTGVYGYTF
18	TRBV7-9	TRBJ1-3	NA	NA	TGTGCCAGCAGCTTATCCGGCGGGGACCAAAGCTCTGGAAACACCATATATTTT	CASSLSGGDQSSGNTIYF
15	TRBV6-5	TRBJ2-2	TRBD1	NA	TGTGCCAGCAGTTTCTCGACAGGGGGTCACGGGGAGCTGTTTTTT	CASSFSTGGHGELFF
15	TRBV5-6	TRBJ1-4	NA	NA	TGTGCCAGCAGCTTGGGGCAGCGCGCCAATGAAAAACTGTTTTTT	CASSLGQRANEKLFF
14	TRBV5-6	TRBJ2-1	TRBD2	NA	TGTGCCAGCAGCGGAGCGGGGCCTCGCGATGAGCAGTTCTTC	CASSGAGPRDEQFF
15	TRBV11-2	TRBJ1-2	TRBD1	NA	TGTGCCAGCAGCTTAGATCCACAGGGGGCGGGAGGCTACACCTTC	CASSLDPQGAGGYTF
16	TRBV4-1	TRBJ2-7	TRBD1	few	TGCGCCAGCAGCCCCATTCCCGGGACAGGGAGGGACGAGCAGTACTTC	CASSPIPGTGRDEQYF
17	TRBV30	TRBJ1-1	TRBD1	NA	TGTGCCTGGAGTGTAGGATGGCAGGGGGCGCGAGACACTGAAGCTTTCTTT	CAWSVGWQGARDTEAFF
15	TRBV4-2	TRBJ2-7	TRBD1	NA	TGTGCCAGCAGCCACTCCACCAGGGGGCGGTACGAGCAGTACTTC	CASSHSTRGRYEQYF
13	TRBV29-1	TRBJ1-5	NA	NA	TGCAGCGTTGGACAGAGCAGCAATCAGCCCCAGCATTTT	CSVGQSSNQPQHF
14	TRBV6-1	TRBJ1-2	TRBD1	NA	TGTGCCAGCAGTGAATCCCAGGGGGTGGGTGGCTACACCTTC	CASSESQGVGGYTF